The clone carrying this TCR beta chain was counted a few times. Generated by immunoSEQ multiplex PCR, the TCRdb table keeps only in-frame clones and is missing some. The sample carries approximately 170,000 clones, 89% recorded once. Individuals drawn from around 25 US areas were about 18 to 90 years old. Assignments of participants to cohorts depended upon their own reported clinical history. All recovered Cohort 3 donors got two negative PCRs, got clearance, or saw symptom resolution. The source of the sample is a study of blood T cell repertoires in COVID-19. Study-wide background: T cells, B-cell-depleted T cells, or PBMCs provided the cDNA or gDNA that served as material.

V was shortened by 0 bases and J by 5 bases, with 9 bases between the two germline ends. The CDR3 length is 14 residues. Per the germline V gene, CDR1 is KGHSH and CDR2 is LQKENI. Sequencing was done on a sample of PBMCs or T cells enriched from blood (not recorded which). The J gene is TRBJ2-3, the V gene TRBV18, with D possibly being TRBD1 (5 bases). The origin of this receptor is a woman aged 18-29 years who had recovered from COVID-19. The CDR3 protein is CASSPPGQGDTQYF. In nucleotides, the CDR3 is TGTGCCAGCTCACCACCTGGGCAGGGAGATACGCAGTATTTT.